This passage covers 4 T cell receptor beta chains from one sample sequenced in a study of blood T cell repertoires in COVID-19. Sequencing used immunoSEQ multiplex PCR; TCRdb keeps in-frame clones, though not all of them. This table has approximately 140,000 clones, 70% to 90% appearing once. The specimen was peripheral blood. These receptors were taken from a man in his 60s with active or convalescent COVID-19.

The CDR3 loop is CASSLAPGGRGMQPQHF. CDR3 DNA sequence: TGTGCCAGCAGCTTAGCGCCGGGAGGGCGGGGAATGCAGCCCCAGCATTTT. The chain carries TRBV7-8 and TRBJ1-5; no clear D. Trimming removed 0 bases from V and 7 bases from J, with 19 bases in between. The germline gives CDR1 SGHVS, CDR2 FQNEAQ. CDR3 length: 17 residues.

This clone was seen only once. The J gene is TRBJ2-5, the V gene TRBV5-6, with TRBD1 matching over 10 bases. The CDR3 extends over 13 amino acids. The ends lost 4 bases at V and 8 bases at J; junction bases unmatched: 5. Per the germline V gene, CDR1 is SGHDT and CDR2 is YYEEEE. The CDR3 coding sequence is TGTGCCAGCAGCATGGGACAGGGGAGCACCCAGTACTTC. Amino acid sequence: CASSMGQGSTQYF.

A single count supports this clone. This chain links TRBV7-2 with TRBJ2-7; 8 bases are shared with TRBD2. Germline assignment: CDR1 SGHTA and CDR2 FQGNSA. After removal of 5 bases from V and 2 bases from J, the junction contained 5 bases not matched to a gene. This CDR3 contains 14 residues. This chain's CDR3 is CASSPVSGAYEQYF. The CDR3 nucleotides are TGTGCCAGCAGCCCCGTTAGCGGGGCCTACGAGCAGTACTTC.

The chain recombines TRBV29-1 with TRBJ1-1; D remains ambiguous. The CDR3 contains 10 residues. Germline CDR1 is SQVTM and CDR2 is ANQGSEA. Trimming removed 2 bases at V and 7 bases at J, with 5 bases between. The CDR3: CSVETGEAFF. The DNA of the CDR3 is TGCAGCGTTGAAACCGGTGAAGCTTTCTTT.